The 9 T cell receptor beta chains listed next were all sequenced from one sample in a study of T cell changes during pregnancy in multiple sclerosis. Generated by immunoSEQ multiplex PCR, the TCRdb table keeps only in-frame clones and is missing some. The data hold approximately 65,000 clones, with around nine tenths observed a single time. The sequences come from peripheral blood, collected in the third trimester of pregnancy. Every receptor here comes from a female donor in good health, enrolled as a control in a pregnancy study.

Here the CDR3 reads CASVDRGSAGANVLTF. CDR3 coding DNA: TGTGCCAGTGTGGACAGGGGATCTGCCGGGGCCAACGTCCTGACTTTC. V gene TRBV19 combines with J gene TRBJ2-6; 9 bases fit TRBD1. This CDR3 is built from 16 residues. Per the germline V gene, CDR1 is LNHDA and CDR2 is SQIVND (reference sequence). V dropped 8 bases and J dropped 4; count of bases not matched to a gene: 9.

V and J are TRBV4-2 and TRBJ2-7; 12 positions match TRBD2. In germline, CDR1 is LGHNA, CDR2 YNFKEQ. V was clipped by 0 bases and J by 6 bases; unmatched bases: 0. There are 14 residues in the CDR3. CDR3 sequence: CASSQETSGGEQYF. In nucleotides, the CDR3 is TGTGCCAGCAGCCAAGAGACTAGCGGGGGCGAGCAGTACTTC.

This CDR3 is CASGRGSTDTQYF. The CDR3 DNA is TGTGCCAGCGGCAGGGGTAGCACAGATACGCAGTATTTT. V usage is TRBV9 and J usage is TRBJ2-3; maybe TRBD1 (6 bases). The germline CDR1 and CDR2 sequences are SGDLS and YYNGEE. The CDR3 sequence is 13 residues long. Trimming shortened V by 7 bases and J by 0 bases, and 9 bases separated the two germline ends.

V gene TRBV28 combines with J gene TRBJ2-5; D is perhaps TRBD2 (6 bases). The CDR3 has 13 amino acids. Looked up from germline, CDR1 is MDHEN and CDR2 is SYDVKM. V was pared by 8 bases and J by 5 bases, with 15 bases between. DNA of the CDR3: TGTGCCAGCGCGGGCGGGGATCAGGAGACCCAGTACTTC. Translating it yields CASAGGDQETQYF.

V and J are TRBV7-2 and TRBJ1-2; TRBD1 might be the D (5 bases). Trimming shortened V by 2 bases and J by 4 bases, and 20 bases separated the two germline ends. The germline V gene has CDR1 SGHTA and CDR2 FQGNSA. This CDR3 has 17 residues. The CDR3 region is CASSLTALTAAAYGYTF. CDR3 bases: TGTGCCAGCAGCTTAACGGCCCTGACAGCCGCAGCCTATGGCTACACCTTC.

The chain combines TRBV7-2 with TRBJ2-1, with 11 bases lining up with TRBD2. Looked up from germline, CDR1 is SGHTA and CDR2 is FQGNSA. The CDR3 totals 16 residues. Unmatched junction bases numbered 8, after V lost 4 bases and J lost 6 bases. In DNA, the CDR3 is TGTGCCAGCAGCTCCACTAGCGGGGGAGGGGGCAATGAGCAGTTCTTC. This encodes CASSSTSGGGGNEQFF.

V is TRBV5-6 and J is TRBJ1-3; 7 bases line up with TRBD1. With V trimmed by 0 bases and J by 2 bases, 2 bases remained unmatched. The germline V gene has CDR1 SGHDT and CDR2 YYEEEE. This CDR3 comprises 15 residues. In DNA form, the CDR3 reads TGTGCCAGCAGCTTGGCAGGGGGGACTGGAAACACCATATATTTT. This codes for CASSLAGGTGNTIYF.

The CDR3 reads CASMIAGTTDTQYF. In DNA, the CDR3 is TGTGCCAGCATGATAGCGGGGACCACAGATACGCAGTATTTT. The chain carries TRBV5-4 and TRBJ2-3, with 8 bases matching TRBD2. CDR1 is SGHNT, CDR2 YYREEE, per germline (reference sequence). V dropped 6 bases and J dropped 2; count of bases not matched to a gene: 5. The CDR3 is 14 residues long.

Only a few counts were recorded for this clone. The chain uses TRBV28 and TRBJ1-5; tentatively, D is TRBD1 (6 bases). V gave up 8 bases and J gave up 5 bases, with 13 bases separating them. Germline V gives CDR1 MDHEN, CDR2 SYDVKM. The CDR3 extends over 13 amino acids. In DNA, the CDR3 is TGTGCCAGCCGGGGGGCCGGGGATCAGCCCCAGCATTTT. Protein product: CASRGAGDQPQHF.